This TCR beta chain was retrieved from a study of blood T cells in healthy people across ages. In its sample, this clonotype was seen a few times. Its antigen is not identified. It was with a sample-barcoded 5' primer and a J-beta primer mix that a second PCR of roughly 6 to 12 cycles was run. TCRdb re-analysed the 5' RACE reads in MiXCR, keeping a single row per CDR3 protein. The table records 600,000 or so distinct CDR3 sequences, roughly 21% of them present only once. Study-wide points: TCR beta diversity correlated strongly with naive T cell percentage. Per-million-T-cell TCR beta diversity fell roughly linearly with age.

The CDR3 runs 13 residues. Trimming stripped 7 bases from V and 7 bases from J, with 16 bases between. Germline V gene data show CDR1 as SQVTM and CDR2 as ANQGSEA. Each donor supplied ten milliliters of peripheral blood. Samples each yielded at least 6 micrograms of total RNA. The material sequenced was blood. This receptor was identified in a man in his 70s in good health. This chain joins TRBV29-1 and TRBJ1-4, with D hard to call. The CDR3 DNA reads TGCAGCGCCCAAAGGTCAGAGACTGAAAAACTGTTTTTT. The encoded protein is CSAQRSETEKLFF.